The 25 T cell receptor beta chains below come from one sample, sequenced in a study of T cells in Graves' hyperthyroidism and ophthalmopathy (dated by TCRdb to about 2019). The library was made by multiplex PCR. Reads for this sample came from an Illumina HiSeq 2000. Amplification of TCR beta CDR3 regions was carried out from RNA transcripts. A first-round RT-PCR of the TCR CDR3 used the HTBI primer set with the Qiagen OneStep RT-PCR kit. The public reads were reanalyzed by TCRdb: fastp trimming at Q25, MiXCR alignment, in-frame beta chains only. Records with the same CDR3 protein are collapsed into one entry carrying the most frequent genes and DNA. In this sample the table shows some 50,000 distinct CDR3 sequences, 48% of which occur a single time. The ten largest clones add up to approximately 9.1% of the sample. Sequenced sample: blood. The receptors originated from a woman between 45 and 65 years old with Graves' ophthalmopathy.

Note on this clonotype: A read error may produce the germline difference seen at one junction end. The chain links TRBV7-2 to TRBJ1-2; tentative D call: TRBD1 (5 bases). From germline, CDR1 is SGHTA and CDR2 FQGNSA. The CDR3 has 12 residues. CDR3 loop: CASSLGVHGYTF. CDR3 sequence (DNA): TGTGCCAGCAGTTTAGGGGTCCATGGCTACACCTTC.

The chain carries TRBV7-3 and TRBJ2-1; D assignment may be TRBD1 or TRBD2 (5 bases each). This CDR3 has 13 residues. Germline lookup yields CDR1 SGHTA and CDR2 FQGTGA. V was pared by 5 bases and J by 1 base, with 6 bases between. CDR3: CASSGTSYNEQFF. CDR3 sequence (DNA): TGTGCCAGCAGCGGGACGTCCTACAATGAGCAGTTCTTC.

The J gene is TRBJ2-5, the V gene TRBV7-9; TRBD2 matches 14 bases. Germline values: CDR1 SEHNR, CDR2 FQNEAQ (reference sequence). Trimming removed 7 bases from V and 5 bases from J; junction bases left unmatched: 9. The CDR3 covers 16 residues. This chain's CDR3 is CASNLRLAGGLETQYF. Here the CDR3 DNA reads TGTGCCAGCAACCTGAGACTAGCGGGAGGGTTGGAGACCCAGTACTTC.

This clonotype has a single count. Here the CDR3 reads CASSLRAGELFF. The CDR3, as DNA: TGTGCCAGCAGCTTAAGGGCAGGGGAGCTGTTTTTT. The J gene is TRBJ2-2, the V gene TRBV7-6; unclear D gene. The CDR3 spans 12 residues. In germline, CDR1 is SGHVS, CDR2 FNYEAQ. The V gene lost 2 bases and the J gene lost 8 bases, with 6 bases spanning the gap. Full variable domain (remainder filled in from reference TRBV7-6 and TRBJ2-2): GAGVSQSPRYKVTKRGQDVALRCDPISGHVSLYWYRQALGQGPEFLTYFNYEAQQDKSGLPNDRFSAERPEGSISTLTIQRTEQRDSAMYRCASSLRAGELFFGEGSRLTVL.

The chain is built from TRBV19 and TRBJ1-5; 7 bases map to TRBD1. The CDR3 is 16 amino acids. The V gene end was trimmed by 9 bases and the J gene end by 0 bases; junction bases not matched to a gene: 11. CDR1 LNHDA and CDR2 SQIVND come from the germline V gene (reference sequence). The CDR3 nucleotides are TGTGCCAGCAGTTCGGAGGGGGCCTATAGCAATCAGCCCCAGCATTTT. Translated, it gives CASSSEGAYSNQPQHF.

This clonotype was found a few times. V usage is TRBV25-1 and J usage is TRBJ2-5, with unresolved D. The CDR3 consists of 13 residues. V was trimmed by 1 base and J by 7 bases, leaving 10 bases between them. CDR1 is MGHDK and CDR2 is SYGVNS in the germline V gene. CDR3 in amino acids: CASSELAVATQYF. The DNA of the CDR3 is TGTGCCAGCAGTGAATTGGCCGTAGCGACCCAGTACTTC.

The chain links TRBV19 to TRBJ1-1; perhaps TRBD1 as D (5 bases). CDR3 length: 16 amino acids. V gave up 5 bases and J gave up 1 base, with 17 bases separating them. Germline CDR1 LNHDA, CDR2 SQIVND (reference sequence). Here the CDR3 DNA reads TGTGCCAGTAGTCCCCATCCCGGAACAGGGAACACTGAAGCTTTCTTT. Residues: CASSPHPGTGNTEAFF.

The chain carries TRBV20-1 and TRBJ2-7, with TRBD2 matching over 9 bases. After removal of 1 base from V and 6 bases from J, the junction contained 1 base not matched to a gene. In germline, CDR1 is DFQATT, CDR2 SNEGSKA (reference sequence). The CDR3 has 12 residues. Here the CDR3 DNA reads TGCAGTGCTAGAGTAGCGGGAGCCGAGCAGTACTTC. Translated: CSARVAGAEQYF.

Remarks on this clonotype: Just one base apart from a much larger clone, this may be a read error. The gene calls are TRBV3-1 and TRBJ2-7; 7 positions agree with TRBD1. With V trimmed by 1 base and J by 3 bases, 6 bases remained unmatched. The CDR3 is 15 amino acids. CDR1 and CDR2 from the germline V gene are LGHDT and YNNKEL (reference sequence). CDR3 amino acids: CASSQVGAGGYEQYF. The CDR3 nucleotides read TGTGCCAGCAGCCAAGTTGGGGCAGGGGGCTACGAGCAGTACTTC.

This clonotype was counted only a few times. V and J are TRBV6-2 or TRBV6-3 and TRBJ2-7; D gene unclear. Between the trimmed V and J ends, which lost 7 bases and 0 bases, there was a span of 22 bases. The CDR3 is made up of 17 amino acids. CDR1 MNHEY and CDR2 SVGEGT come from the germline V gene. Here the CDR3 reads CASKPNFLTGNSYEQYF. CDR3 coding DNA: TGTGCCAGCAAACCCAACTTTCTTACGGGTAACTCCTACGAGCAGTACTTC.

The chain recombines TRBV6-1 with TRBJ2-7, with 9 bases fitting TRBD1. Germline V lookup: CDR1 MNHNS, CDR2 SASEGT. The CDR3 runs to 14 residues. V shed 7 bases and J 1 base; nucleotides not matched to a gene: 5. The CDR3 nucleotides are TGTGCCAGCACCGAACAGGGGGCGTCCTACGAGCAGTACTTC. Protein: CASTEQGASYEQYF.

Ten or more counts support this clonotype. The V gene is TRBV20-1, the J gene TRBJ1-2; 9 bases are shared with TRBD1. Germline CDR1 is DFQATT and CDR2 is SNEGSKA (reference sequence). The CDR3 length is 14 residues. The V gene end was trimmed by 6 bases and the J gene end by 4 bases; junction bases not matched to a gene: 9. The DNA for the CDR3 is TGCAGTGCGACCCGGGACAGGGTTGTCTATGGCTACACCTTC. It specifies CSATRDRVVYGYTF.

This clonotype was seen just once. The genes are TRBV7-9 and TRBJ2-7; 9 nucleotides agree with TRBD2. Per the germline V gene, CDR1 is SEHNR and CDR2 is FQNEAQ (reference sequence). This CDR3 spans 15 amino acids. After removal of 5 bases from V and 2 bases from J, the junction contained 7 bases not matched to a gene. The CDR3 nucleotides read TGTGCCAGCAGCCAAGCGGGGGGACCAACCTACGAGCAGTACTTC. This translates into CASSQAGGPTYEQYF. Supplemented by reference TRBV7-9 and TRBJ2-7, the full variable domain reads DTGVSQNPRHKITKRGQNVTFRCDPISEHNRLYWYRQTLGQGPEFLTYFQNEAQLEKSRLLSDRFSAERPKGSFSTLEIQRTEQGDSAMYLCASSQAGGPTYEQYFGPGTRLTVT.

The sample holds a few counts of this clonotype. The rearrangement links TRBV2 to TRBJ2-1; 8 bases map to TRBD1. Germline trimming cut 6 bases from V and 7 bases from J; bases unmatched to any gene: 8. Germline-derived CDR1 and CDR2 are SNHLY and FYNNEI. CDR3 size: 14 residues. The CDR3 is CASSHLDRVNEQFF. The CDR3 DNA follows: TGTGCCAGCAGCCACTTGGACAGGGTTAATGAGCAGTTCTTC.

This clonotype appeared once. One end of the junction is discordant with germline, which a read error may explain. This chain's CDR3 is CASSSTGWAGGNEQFF. The CDR3 nucleotides are TGTGCCAGCAGCTCTACCGGGTGGGCGGGGGGCAATGAACAGTTCTTC. The chain employs TRBV7-3 and TRBJ2-1; TRBD2 aligns across 8 bases. Germline V gene data show CDR1 as SGHTA and CDR2 as FQGTGA. This CDR3 has 16 amino acids.

This rearrangement joins TRBV7-6 to TRBJ2-3; 16 bases match TRBD2. Germline CDR1 and CDR2: SGHVS and FNYEAQ. V shed 1 base, J shed 4 bases, and the junction held 8 bases outside the gene matches. This CDR3 contains 19 residues. CDR3 region: CASSLVLGLAGGGADTQYF. CDR3 nucleotides: TGTGCCAGCAGCTTAGTTTTGGGACTAGCGGGAGGGGGCGCAGATACGCAGTATTTT.

This clonotype occurred many times. The genes are TRBV9 and TRBJ1-5; D not certain. The V gene's germline CDR1 is SGDLS and CDR2 YYNGEE. This CDR3 is 14 amino acids long. Between the trimmed V and J ends, which lost 0 bases and 7 bases, there was a span of 11 bases. DNA of the CDR3: TGTGCCAGCAGCGTAGCGGAAAGGGAGCAGCCCCAGCATTTT. Amino acid sequence: CASSVAEREQPQHF.

The chain employs TRBV6-5 and TRBJ2-2, with D possibly being TRBD2 (7 bases). The V end was cut by 4 bases, the J end by 6 bases, with 21 bases between. In germline, CDR1 is MNHEY, CDR2 SVGAGI. The CDR3 contains 17 residues. The CDR3 bases are TGTGCCAGCAGTTGGGGGGGCAGGGGTTCGGTTCCCGGGGAGCTGTTTTTT. The encoded protein is CASSWGGRGSVPGELFF.

This clonotype was recorded many times. V usage is TRBV19 and J usage is TRBJ1-1, with 9 positions matching TRBD1. The CDR3 consists of 15 residues. V shed 10 bases and J 0 bases; nucleotides not matched to a gene: 9. From germline, CDR1 is LNHDA and CDR2 SQIVND (reference sequence). The CDR3 protein is CATNTGGLLNTEAFF. CDR3 in DNA: TGTGCCACAAATACAGGGGGCCTACTGAACACTGAAGCTTTCTTT.

This clonotype occurred many times. The rearrangement links TRBV5-1 to TRBJ1-2, with D hard to call. There are 14 residues in the CDR3. Trimming left V 4 bases short and J 8 bases short, with 18 bases between. Germline loops: CDR1 SGHRS, CDR2 YFSETQ. The DNA of the CDR3 is TGCGCCAGCAGCCCAAGTGCGGGGTTGAGGGGCTACACCTTC. Translation: CASSPSAGLRGYTF.

This clonotype was seen at least ten times. V is TRBV27 and J is TRBJ1-5, with 8 bases lining up with TRBD1. Trimming removed 10 bases from V and 6 bases from J; junction bases left unmatched: 8. Germline V gene data show CDR1 as MNHEY and CDR2 as SMNVEV (reference sequence). The CDR3 runs 13 residues. CDR3 nucleotide sequence: TGTGCCATTCCAGACAGGGGAAGTCAGCCCCAGCATTTT. It yields the protein CAIPDRGSQPQHF.

This clonotype was seen many times. V gene TRBV5-5 combines with J gene TRBJ2-7, with 8 bases lining up with TRBD1. Germline lookup yields CDR1 SGHKS and CDR2 YYEKEE (reference sequence). The CDR3 runs to 15 residues. Germline trimming cut 3 bases from V and 3 bases from J; bases unmatched to any gene: 8. The CDR3 nucleotides are TGTGCCAGCAGCTGGGGCGGACAGGGAAACTACGAGCAGTACTTC. Amino acid sequence: CASSWGGQGNYEQYF.

This clonotype is medium-sized (0.01 to 0.1%) within its sample. The V call is TRBV10-2, the J call TRBJ2-5; TRBD1 is a possible D gene (5 bases). Deletions cut 2 bases from V and 7 bases from J, with 5 bases between. CDR1 is WSHSY and CDR2 is SAAADI in the germline V gene. This CDR3 region has 11 residues. CDR3 nucleotide sequence: TGCGCCAGCAGTGAGCAGGGGACCCAGTACTTC. This codes for CASSEQGTQYF.

This clonotype was recorded many times. The CDR3 sequence is CSAGKEGFGLNEQFF. The CDR3 DNA reads as TGCAGTGCGGGGAAGGAGGGATTCGGGTTGAATGAGCAGTTCTTC. The genes are TRBV20-1 and TRBJ2-1; a possible D gene is TRBD2 (6 bases). Trimming shortened V by 6 bases and J by 7 bases, and 22 bases separated the two germline ends. The CDR3 contains 15 residues. CDR1 DFQATT and CDR2 SNEGSKA come from the germline V gene (reference sequence).

The chain combines TRBV9 with TRBJ2-2, with D possibly being TRBD1 (6 bases). Germline loops: CDR1 SGDLS, CDR2 YYNGEE. The CDR3 spans 15 residues. V was shortened by 4 bases and J by 1 base, with 11 bases between the two germline ends. DNA of the CDR3: TGTGCCAGCAGCCCCACGACAGGGAACACCGGGGAGCTGTTTTTT. Its translation is CASSPTTGNTGELFF.